This T cell receptor beta chain was recorded in a study of cytomegalovirus exposure and HLA in healthy donors. Whole-study results and caveats: Most subjects had HLA-A and HLA-B alleles reportedly predicted accurately by TCR beta sequences. Later on, analysis showed that most CMV-associated TCR beta chains appeared to be HLA-restricted.

The primer mix had 60 Vbeta and 13 Jbeta primers. TCRdb's copy holds only in-frame clones and misses some; the assay was immunoSEQ multiplex PCR. In the table there are 110,000 or so clones, 60% to 80% of which are singletons. Regarding this clone: Its antigen remains unknown.

Germline assignment: CDR1 SGHNT and CDR2 YENEEA. The CDR3 extends over 14 amino acids. The J gene is TRBJ2-5, the V gene TRBV11-3, with TRBD2 matching 10 bases. Judging by the DNA end, TRBJ2-7 fits better; the J call may be wrong. Material: PBMCs. The receptor was isolated from a man aged 45 to 65 in good health and CMV-seropositive. CDR3 region: CASSPSGSSYEQYF. The CDR3 DNA reads TGTGCCAGCAGCCCTAGCGGGAGCTCCTACGAGCAGTACTTC.